These T cell receptor beta chains were read from a single sample in a study of blood T cell repertoires in COVID-19. TCRdb's copy holds only in-frame clones and misses some; the assay was immunoSEQ multiplex PCR. The profile shows some 200,000 clones, around 87% of them singletons. Sequencing was carried out using PBMCs or T cells enriched from blood (not recorded which). The receptor source for this set is a man aged 25 to 40 in a cohort exposed to, infected with or recovered from COVID-19 (not recorded which). Both conserved end residues are part of each CDR3. Each record gives: J gene, V gene, CDR3 protein.

>TRBJ2-7|TRBV6-2/TRBV6-3
CASSYGPLAGRRDEQYF
>TRBJ2-1|TRBV4-1
CASSQAGTSGRSAYNEQFF
>TRBJ2-7|TRBV5-1
CASSHSPGTSDSEQYF
>TRBJ2-7|TRBV4-3
CASYHRQGWQYF
>TRBJ2-5|TRBV4-1
CASSHKAGVGPETQYF
>TRBJ1-2|TRBV5-1
CASSPGQGRRDGYTF
>TRBJ2-7|TRBV28
CASSLLEGRQEQYF
>TRBJ1-2|TRBV28
CASSYGQGLGGYTF
>TRBJ2-7|TRBV6-5
CASSKGLAGSEQYF
>TRBJ1-2|TRBV6-5
CASSYSDSNGYTF
>TRBJ2-1|TRBV2
CASSVGLAESFF
>TRBJ1-5|TRBV27
CASSPGTGGHQPQHF
>TRBJ1-1|TRBV19
CASSRGGGTMNTEAFF
>TRBJ2-3|TRBV5-1
CASGAGGPGDTQYF
>TRBJ1-1|TRBV7-3
CASSFAENTEAFF
>TRBJ2-1|TRBV19
CASSGRTSGRALKNEQFF
>TRBJ1-2|TRBV27
CASSYDPTSPYGYTF
>TRBJ2-7|TRBV4-1
CASSLFRDSSYEQYF
>TRBJ1-1|TRBV12-3/TRBV12-4
CASKDWELGEAFF
>TRBJ2-7|TRBV9
CASSVGEPGYEQYF
>TRBJ1-1|TRBV6-5
CASRDRDRRPEAFF
>TRBJ2-7|TRBV5-4
CASSSGTSVYEQYF
>TRBJ2-2|TRBV6-6
CASSLRIGQGHTGELFF
>TRBJ2-2|TRBV5-4
CASRRGGQGAQTGELFF
>TRBJ2-1|TRBV28
CASSSRSGSSYNEQFF
>TRBJ2-3|TRBV5-5
CASSLELVAQGATDTQYF
>TRBJ1-6|TRBV28
CASSLRQYNSPLHF
>TRBJ2-1|TRBV28
CASNVYQETHNEQFF
>TRBJ2-7|TRBV28
CASIGASSSGRFYEQYF
>TRBJ1-1|TRBV7-3
CASSPTGTVSTEAFF
>TRBJ2-7|TRBV3-1/TRBV3-2
CASSQLTGGEQYF
>TRBJ2-4|TRBV15
CATSARGDSNIQYF
>TRBJ2-2|TRBV3-1/TRBV3-2
CASSRRGTSGRGRATGELFF
>TRBJ1-6|TRBV5-6
CASSLPGQGNSPLHF
>TRBJ1-2|TRBV3-1/TRBV3-2
CASSHNFNYGYTF
>TRBJ1-6|TRBV5-1
CASSATQVNSPLHF
>TRBJ2-1|TRBV15
CATSRDRGLAGGSYNEQFF
>TRBJ1-5|TRBV2
CASSDPTRNQPQHF